The 17 T cell receptor beta chains given below trace back to one sample, sequenced in a study of response to subunit inactivated influenza vaccine. MiXCR was run by TCRdb on the RT-PCR reads, yielding one entry per CDR3 protein. The table has around 520,000 distinct CDR3 sequences, 25% seen once; the top ten hold approximately 2%. This material consisted of CD4+ T cells sorted from PBMCs, taken approximately 5 days after vaccination. Receptor source: a man over 45 who received an inactivated influenza vaccine.

This clonotype came up a few times. CDR3 region: CSARDPGVSNNSPLHF. The CDR3 DNA reads TGCAGTGCTAGAGACCCGGGGGTTTCCAATAATTCACCCCTCCACTTT. This chain uses TRBV20-1 with TRBJ1-6; D perhaps matches TRBD1 (5 bases). The CDR3 loop spans 16 amino acids. Looked up from germline, CDR1 is DFQATT and CDR2 is SNEGSKA (reference sequence). The V gene lost 0 bases and the J gene lost 5 bases, with 14 bases spanning the gap.

This clonotype showed up just a few times. The J gene is TRBJ1-5, the V gene TRBV5-5; the D is unclear. V was pared by 0 bases and J by 7 bases, with 14 bases between. Germline V lookup: CDR1 SGHKS, CDR2 YYEKEE (reference sequence). The CDR3 is 15 residues long. The CDR3, as DNA: TGTGCCAGCAGCTTGGTTGGAGGGATGGGACAGCCCCAGCATTTT. This encodes CASSLVGGMGQPQHF. Full variable domain (rest looked up from reference TRBV5-5 and TRBJ1-5): DAGVTQSPTHLIKTRGQQVTLRCSPISGHKSVSWYQQVLGQGPQFIFQYYEKEERGRGNFPDRFSARQFPNYSSELNVNALLLGDSALYLCASSLVGGMGQPQHFGDGTRLSIL.

V gene TRBV7-2 combines with J gene TRBJ2-5; D unresolved. The CDR3 totals 14 residues. Trimming removed 5 bases from V and 7 bases from J, with 17 bases in between. Germline CDR1 is SGHTA and CDR2 is FQGNSA. The CDR3 DNA reads TGTGCCAGCAGCCCCCTCCTCCCACCCAGGACCCAGTACTTC. It translates to CASSPLLPPRTQYF.

The chain joins TRBV7-2 to TRBJ2-3; D is unresolved. CDR3 length: 11 amino acids. In germline, CDR1 is SGHTA, CDR2 FQGNSA. Between the trimmed V and J ends, which lost 4 bases and 7 bases, there was a span of 6 bases. The CDR3 sequence: CASSWVYTQYF. CDR3 sequence (DNA): TGTGCCAGCAGCTGGGTGTATACGCAGTATTTT.

This clonotype showed up just a few times. The DNA of the CDR3 is TGTGCCAGCAGTGACTTCGCGGGTAACTCCTACAATGAGCAGTTCTTC. Translating gives CASSDFAGNSYNEQFF. The chain employs TRBV2 and TRBJ2-1; D is possibly TRBD2 (5 bases). The V gene lost 3 bases and the J gene lost 0 bases, with 12 bases spanning the gap. The CDR3 is 16 residues long. The V gene's germline CDR1 is SNHLY and CDR2 FYNNEI.

V usage is TRBV6-2 or TRBV6-3 and J usage is TRBJ2-3; D is undetermined. V was shortened by 6 bases and J by 2 bases, with 6 bases between the two germline ends. The germline CDR1 and CDR2 sequences are MNHEY and SVGEGT. The CDR3 is 12 amino acids. Here the CDR3 DNA reads TGTGCCAGCAGGAGACCCACAGATACGCAGTATTTT. Amino acid sequence: CASRRPTDTQYF.

Only a few counts were recorded for this clonotype. V gene TRBV7-2 combines with J gene TRBJ1-3; D is unresolved. The V gene lost 5 bases and the J gene lost 0 bases, with 8 bases spanning the gap. In germline, CDR1 is SGHTA, CDR2 FQGNSA. The CDR3 is 14 amino acids. In DNA, the CDR3 is TGTGCCAGCAGCGTGATGGTCTCTGGAAACACCATATATTTT. Protein product: CASSVMVSGNTIYF.

The chain couples TRBV6-2 or TRBV6-3 to TRBJ1-5; D perhaps matches TRBD1 (6 bases). The V end was cut by 7 bases, the J end by 1 base, with 11 bases between. The CDR3 is made up of 14 amino acids. Germline loops: CDR1 MNHEY, CDR2 SVGEGT. The CDR3 loop is CASNPQGSNQPQHF. The CDR3 DNA sequence: TGTGCCAGCAACCCACAGGGAAGCAATCAGCCCCAGCATTTT.

The V gene is TRBV15, the J gene TRBJ2-3, with 7 nucleotides matching TRBD2. With 3 bases clipped from V and 2 bases from J, the junction kept 8 bases outside the gene matches. From germline, CDR1 is LNHNV and CDR2 YYDKDF (reference sequence). The CDR3 is 16 residues long. The CDR3 protein is CATSSRRGGNTDTQYF. The CDR3 nucleotides read TGTGCCACCAGCAGTCGCCGCGGGGGAAACACAGATACGCAGTATTTT.

Comments on this clonotype: At one of its ends the junction is not consistent with the germline gene, which may arise from a read error. The J gene is TRBJ2-1, the V gene TRBV12-3 or TRBV12-4, with 8 bases aligning to TRBD2. This CDR3 is built from 15 residues. This CDR3 is CASSIAGKSYNEQFF. The CDR3 DNA reads as TGTGCCAGCAGTATAGCGGGAAAGTCCTACAATGAGCAGTTCTTC.

The chain combines TRBV27 with TRBJ2-2, with 12 bases that match TRBD2. CDR1 and CDR2 from the germline V gene are MNHEY and SMNVEV (reference sequence). The CDR3 contains 17 residues. V lost 4 bases to trimming and J lost 4 bases; unmatched junction nucleotides: 7. The CDR3 DNA reads TGTGCCAGCAGTTCCCGACTAGCGGGAGCGCGCACCGGGGAGCTGTTTTTT. Protein: CASSSRLAGARTGELFF.

Many counts were recorded for this clonotype. The rearrangement links TRBV4-3 to TRBJ2-1; D is unresolved. The CDR3 covers 15 residues. The germline CDR1 and CDR2 sequences are LGHNA and YSLEER. V was trimmed by 1 base and J by 8 bases, leaving 15 bases between them. The CDR3 region is CASSQGLRPGDEQFF. The CDR3 bases are TGCGCCAGCAGCCAAGGACTCCGCCCTGGGGATGAGCAGTTCTTC.

This clonotype showed up just a few times. The V gene is TRBV10-3, the J gene TRBJ1-5, with D tentatively TRBD1 (5 bases). Germline CDR1 is ENHRY and CDR2 is SYGVKD. Trimming took 7 bases from V and 0 from J, leaving 7 bases between them. CDR3 size: 13 residues. CDR3 sequence: CAITDNSNQPQHF. CDR3 DNA: TGTGCCATCACGGACAATAGCAATCAGCCCCAGCATTTT.

The chain carries TRBV20-1 and TRBJ2-1; D might be TRBD2 (5 bases). The V end was cut by 2 bases, the J end by 0 bases, with 17 bases between. Germline values: CDR1 DFQATT, CDR2 SNEGSKA (reference sequence). CDR3 length equals 17 residues. As DNA, the CDR3 is TGCAGTGCTAGATCAACGGGAACCCGAGTCTCCTACAATGAGCAGTTCTTC. It yields the protein CSARSTGTRVSYNEQFF.

This chain links TRBV3-1 with TRBJ2-1; D is perhaps TRBD2 (5 bases). Germline V CDR1 and CDR2: LGHDT, YNNKEL (reference sequence). Trimming took off 4 bases at V and 0 bases at J, with 13 bases between the two ends. The length of the CDR3 is 16 residues. CDR3 bases: TGTGCCAGCAGCCTGTTTCGGGGATCCTCCTACAATGAGCAGTTCTTC. Translating it yields CASSLFRGSSYNEQFF.

The CDR3 DNA follows: TGCAGCGTTACTTGGGGACAGGTAGACACCGGGGAGCTGTTTTTT. This sequence encodes CSVTWGQVDTGELFF. V usage is TRBV29-1 and J usage is TRBJ2-2, with 8 nucleotides matching TRBD1. After removal of 5 bases from V and 3 bases from J, the junction contained 8 bases not matched to a gene. The CDR3 extends over 15 amino acids. Germline V CDR1 and CDR2: SQVTM, ANQGSEA.

The chain combines TRBV5-1 with TRBJ1-1; D not certain. This CDR3 is built from 16 residues. The V end lost 1 base, the J end lost 0 bases, and 13 bases lay between the germline ends. CDR1 SGHRS and CDR2 YFSETQ come from the germline V gene. CDR3 residues: CASSLWETNMNTEAFF. The CDR3 DNA reads TGCGCCAGCAGCTTGTGGGAAACCAACATGAACACTGAAGCTTTCTTT.